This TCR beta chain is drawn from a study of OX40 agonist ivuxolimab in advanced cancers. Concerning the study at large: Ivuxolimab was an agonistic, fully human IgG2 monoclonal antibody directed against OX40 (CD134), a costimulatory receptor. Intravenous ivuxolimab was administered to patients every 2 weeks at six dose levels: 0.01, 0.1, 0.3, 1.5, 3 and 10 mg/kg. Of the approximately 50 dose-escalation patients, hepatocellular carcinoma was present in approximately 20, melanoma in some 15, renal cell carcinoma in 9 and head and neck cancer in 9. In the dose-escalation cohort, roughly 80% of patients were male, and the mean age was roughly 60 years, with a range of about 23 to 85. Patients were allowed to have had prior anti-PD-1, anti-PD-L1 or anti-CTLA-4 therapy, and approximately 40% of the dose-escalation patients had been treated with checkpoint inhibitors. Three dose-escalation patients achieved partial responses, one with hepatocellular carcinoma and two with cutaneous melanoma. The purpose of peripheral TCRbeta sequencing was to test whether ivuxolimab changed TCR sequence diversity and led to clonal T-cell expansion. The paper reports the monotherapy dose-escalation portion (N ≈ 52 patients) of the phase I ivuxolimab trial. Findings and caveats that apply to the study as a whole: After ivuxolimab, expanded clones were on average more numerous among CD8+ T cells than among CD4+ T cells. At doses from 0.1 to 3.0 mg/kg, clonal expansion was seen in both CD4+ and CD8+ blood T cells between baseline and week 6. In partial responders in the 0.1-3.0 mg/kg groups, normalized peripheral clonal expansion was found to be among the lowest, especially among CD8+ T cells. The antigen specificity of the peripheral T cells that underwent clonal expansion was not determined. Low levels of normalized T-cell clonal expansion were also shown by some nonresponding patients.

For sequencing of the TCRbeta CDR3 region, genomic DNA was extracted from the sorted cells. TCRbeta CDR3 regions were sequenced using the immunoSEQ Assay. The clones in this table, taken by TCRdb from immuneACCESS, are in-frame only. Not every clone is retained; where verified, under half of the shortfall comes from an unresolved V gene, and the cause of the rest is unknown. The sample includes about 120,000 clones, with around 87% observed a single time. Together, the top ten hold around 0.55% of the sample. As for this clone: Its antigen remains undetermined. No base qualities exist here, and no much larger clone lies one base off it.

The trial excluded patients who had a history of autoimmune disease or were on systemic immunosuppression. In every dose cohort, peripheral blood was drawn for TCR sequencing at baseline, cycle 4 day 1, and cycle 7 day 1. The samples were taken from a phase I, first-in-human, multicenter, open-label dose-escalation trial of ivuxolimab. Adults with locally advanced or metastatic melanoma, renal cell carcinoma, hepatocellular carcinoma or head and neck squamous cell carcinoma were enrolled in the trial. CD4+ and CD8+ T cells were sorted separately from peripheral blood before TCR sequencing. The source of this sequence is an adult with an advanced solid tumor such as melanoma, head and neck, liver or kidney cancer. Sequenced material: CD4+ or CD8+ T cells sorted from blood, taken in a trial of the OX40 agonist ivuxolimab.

The encoded CDR3 is CASSPGGQTNYGYTF. The DNA sequence is TGTGCCAGCAGCCCCGGCGGGCAGACTAACTATGGCTACACCTTC. This receptor chain uses TRBV11-1 and TRBJ1-2; no D gene call is confident. The CDR3 has 15 amino acids, counting the end cysteine and phenylalanine. The retained sequence is limited to the CDR3, 45 bases, with the frame set at the first base. The germline ends are 13 bases apart after V is trimmed by 5 bases and J by 0 bases. The germline V gene encodes CDR1 SGHAT and CDR2 FQDESV (reference sequence).